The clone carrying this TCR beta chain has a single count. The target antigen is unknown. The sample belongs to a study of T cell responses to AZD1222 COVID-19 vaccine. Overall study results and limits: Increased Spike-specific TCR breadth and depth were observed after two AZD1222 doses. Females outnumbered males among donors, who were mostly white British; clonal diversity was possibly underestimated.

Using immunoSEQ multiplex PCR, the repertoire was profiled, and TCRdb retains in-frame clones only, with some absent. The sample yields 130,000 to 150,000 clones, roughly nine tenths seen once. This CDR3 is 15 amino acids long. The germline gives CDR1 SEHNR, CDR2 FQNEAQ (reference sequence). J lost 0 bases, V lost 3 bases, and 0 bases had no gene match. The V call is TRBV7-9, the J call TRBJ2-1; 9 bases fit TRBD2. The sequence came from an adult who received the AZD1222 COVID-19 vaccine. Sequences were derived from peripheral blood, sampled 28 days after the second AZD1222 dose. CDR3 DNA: TGTGCCAGCAGCTTTAGCGGGGGCTCCTACAATGAGCAGTTCTTC. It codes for CASSFSGGSYNEQFF. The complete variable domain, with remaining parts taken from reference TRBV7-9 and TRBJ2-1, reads DTGVSQNPRHKITKRGQNVTFRCDPISEHNRLYWYRQTLGQGPEFLTYFQNEAQLEKSRLLSDRFSAERPKGSFSTLEIQRTEQGDSAMYLCASSFSGGSYNEQFFGPGTRLTVL.